This passage covers 2 T cell receptor beta chains from one sample sequenced in a study of blood T cell repertoires in COVID-19. Profiled with immunoSEQ multiplex PCR; TCRdb holds only in-frame clones, not every one. The profile shows around 480,000 clones, roughly 88% of them singletons. Specimen: peripheral blood. These receptors were obtained from a woman between 50 and 59 years old with COVID-19, enrolled during active disease.

V and J are TRBV7-2 and TRBJ1-1, with D perhaps TRBD1 (5 bases). There are 13 residues in the CDR3. Germline CDR1 SGHTA, CDR2 FQGNSA. Trimming shortened V by 4 bases and J by 4 bases, and 10 bases separated the two germline ends. The CDR3 DNA follows: TGTGCCAGCAGCTATGCCGGGGGCACTGAAGCTTTCTTT. Its protein is CASSYAGGTEAFF.

J is TRBJ2-7 and V is TRBV7-9; D possibly corresponds to TRBD2 (6 bases). Deletions cut 3 bases from V and 6 bases from J, with 12 bases between. CDR3 length equals 13 residues. Germline CDR1 reads SEHNR; CDR2 reads FQNEAQ (reference sequence). The CDR3 protein is CASSLMGGSEQYF. The DNA of the CDR3 is TGTGCCAGCAGCTTGATGGGAGGATCCGAGCAGTACTTC.